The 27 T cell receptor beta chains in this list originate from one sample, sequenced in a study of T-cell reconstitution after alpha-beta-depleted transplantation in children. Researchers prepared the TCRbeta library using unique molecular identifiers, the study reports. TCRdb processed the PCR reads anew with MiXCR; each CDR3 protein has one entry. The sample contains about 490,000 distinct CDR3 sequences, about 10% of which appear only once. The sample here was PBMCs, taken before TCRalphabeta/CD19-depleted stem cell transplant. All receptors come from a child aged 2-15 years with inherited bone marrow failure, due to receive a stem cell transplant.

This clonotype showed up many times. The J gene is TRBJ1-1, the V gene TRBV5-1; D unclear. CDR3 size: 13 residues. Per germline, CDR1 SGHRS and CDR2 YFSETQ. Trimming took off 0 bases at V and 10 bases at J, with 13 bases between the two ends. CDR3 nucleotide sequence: TGCGCCAGCAGCTTGGAGCTGGGGTCACGAGCTTTCTTT. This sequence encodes CASSLELGSRAFF.

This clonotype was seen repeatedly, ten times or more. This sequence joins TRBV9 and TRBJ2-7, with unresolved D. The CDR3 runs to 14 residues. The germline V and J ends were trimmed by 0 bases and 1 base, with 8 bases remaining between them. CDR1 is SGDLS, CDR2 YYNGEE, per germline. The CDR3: CASSVGDESYEQYF. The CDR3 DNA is TGTGCCAGCAGCGTAGGCGACGAATCCTACGAGCAGTACTTC.

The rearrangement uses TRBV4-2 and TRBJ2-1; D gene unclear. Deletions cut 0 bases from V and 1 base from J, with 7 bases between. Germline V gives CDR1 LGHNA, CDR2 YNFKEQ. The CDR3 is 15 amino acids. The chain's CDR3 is CASSQERFSYNEQFF. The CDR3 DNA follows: TGTGCCAGCAGCCAAGAGCGCTTTTCCTACAATGAGCAGTTCTTC.

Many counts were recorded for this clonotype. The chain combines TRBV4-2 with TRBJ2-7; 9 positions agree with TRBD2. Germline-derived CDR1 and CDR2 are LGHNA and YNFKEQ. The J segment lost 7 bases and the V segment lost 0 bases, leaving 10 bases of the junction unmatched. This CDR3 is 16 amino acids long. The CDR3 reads CASSQDWDSGRGEQYF. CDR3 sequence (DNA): TGTGCCAGCAGCCAAGATTGGGATAGCGGGAGAGGGGAGCAGTACTTC.

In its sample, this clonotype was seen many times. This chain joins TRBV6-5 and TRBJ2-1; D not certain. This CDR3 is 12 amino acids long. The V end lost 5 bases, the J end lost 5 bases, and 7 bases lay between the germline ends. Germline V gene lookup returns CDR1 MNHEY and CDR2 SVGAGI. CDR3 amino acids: CASSRRNNEQFF. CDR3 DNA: TGTGCCAGCAGTCGCAGGAACAATGAGCAGTTCTTC.

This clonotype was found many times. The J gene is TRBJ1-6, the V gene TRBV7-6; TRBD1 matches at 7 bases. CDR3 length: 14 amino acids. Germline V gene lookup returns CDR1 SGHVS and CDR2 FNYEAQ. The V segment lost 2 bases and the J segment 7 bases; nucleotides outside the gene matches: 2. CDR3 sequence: CASSLSTGNSPLHF. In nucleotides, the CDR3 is TGTGCCAGCAGCTTATCGACAGGGAATTCACCCCTCCACTTT. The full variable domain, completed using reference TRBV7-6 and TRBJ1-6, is GAGVSQSPRYKVTKRGQDVALRCDPISGHVSLYWYRQALGQGPEFLTYFNYEAQQDKSGLPNDRFSAERPEGSISTLTIQRTEQRDSAMYRCASSLSTGNSPLHFGNGTRLTVT.

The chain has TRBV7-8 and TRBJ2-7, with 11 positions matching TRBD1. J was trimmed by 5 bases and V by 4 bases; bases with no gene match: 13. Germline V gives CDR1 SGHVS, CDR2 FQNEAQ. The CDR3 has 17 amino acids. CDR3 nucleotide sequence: TGTGCCAGCAGCTCAATCAGACCGGGACAGGGGGGCCACGAGCAGTACTTC. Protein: CASSSIRPGQGGHEQYF. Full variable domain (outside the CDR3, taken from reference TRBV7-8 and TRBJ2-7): GAGVSQSPRYKVAKRGQDVALRCDPISGHVSLFWYQQALGQGPEFLTYFQNEAQLDKSGLPSDRFFAERPEGSVSTLKIQRTQQEDSAVYLCASSSIRPGQGGHEQYFGPGTRLTVT.

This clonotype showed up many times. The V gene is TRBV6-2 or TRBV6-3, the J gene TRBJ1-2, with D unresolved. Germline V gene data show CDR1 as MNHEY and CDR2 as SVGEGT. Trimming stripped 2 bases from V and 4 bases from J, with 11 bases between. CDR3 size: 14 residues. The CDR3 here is CASSYGPEGYGYTF. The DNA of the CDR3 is TGTGCCAGCAGTTACGGACCGGAGGGCTATGGCTACACCTTC.

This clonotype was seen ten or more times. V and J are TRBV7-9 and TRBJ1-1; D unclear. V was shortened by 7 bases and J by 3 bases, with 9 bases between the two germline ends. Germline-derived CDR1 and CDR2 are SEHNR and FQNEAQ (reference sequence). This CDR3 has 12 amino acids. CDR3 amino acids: CASTQMDTEAFF. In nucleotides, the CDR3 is TGTGCCAGCACCCAAATGGACACTGAAGCTTTCTTT.

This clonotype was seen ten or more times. In DNA, the CDR3 is TGTGCCAGCAGCCCGAGTGAGCAGTTCTTC. Translating it yields CASSPSEQFF. V is TRBV7-9 and J is TRBJ2-1; D call uncertain. The CDR3 is 10 amino acids. Per the germline V gene, CDR1 is SEHNR and CDR2 is FQNEAQ (reference sequence). V was pared by 5 bases and J by 9 bases, with 5 bases between.

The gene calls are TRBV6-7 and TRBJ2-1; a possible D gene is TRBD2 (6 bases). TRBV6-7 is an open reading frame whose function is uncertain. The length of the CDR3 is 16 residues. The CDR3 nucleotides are TGTGGGGCCAGTTATTCGGGGGAGGCGGTATACAATGAGCAGTTCTTC. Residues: CGASYSGEAVYNEQFF.

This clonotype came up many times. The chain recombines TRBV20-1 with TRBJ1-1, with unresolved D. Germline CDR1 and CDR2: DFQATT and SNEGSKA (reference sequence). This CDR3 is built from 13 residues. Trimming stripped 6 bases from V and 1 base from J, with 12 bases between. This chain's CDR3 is CSAFSNSNTEAFF. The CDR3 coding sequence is TGCAGTGCCTTTAGCAACTCGAACACTGAAGCTTTCTTT.

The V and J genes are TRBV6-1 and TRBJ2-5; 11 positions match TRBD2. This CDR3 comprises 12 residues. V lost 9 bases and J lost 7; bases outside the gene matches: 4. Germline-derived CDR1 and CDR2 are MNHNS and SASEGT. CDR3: CASRTSGPTQYF. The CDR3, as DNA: TGTGCCAGTAGGACTAGCGGGCCGACCCAGTACTTC.

As DNA, the CDR3 is TGTGCCAGGGTGGGGGACAGGGGGGCCTACGAGCAGTACTTC. Translated, it gives CARVGDRGAYEQYF. The chain carries TRBV28 and TRBJ2-7; 11 bases agree with TRBD1. This CDR3 comprises 14 residues. Germline trimming cut 9 bases from V and 2 bases from J; bases unmatched to any gene: 6. Germline values: CDR1 MDHEN, CDR2 SYDVKM.

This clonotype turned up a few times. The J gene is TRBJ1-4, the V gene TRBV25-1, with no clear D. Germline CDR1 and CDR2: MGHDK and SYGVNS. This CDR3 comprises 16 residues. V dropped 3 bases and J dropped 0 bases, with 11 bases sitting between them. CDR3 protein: CASSDLGGATNEKLFF. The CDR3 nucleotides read TGTGCCAGCAGTGATCTTGGCGGAGCAACTAATGAAAAACTGTTTTTT.

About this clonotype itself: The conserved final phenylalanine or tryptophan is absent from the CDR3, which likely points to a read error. This CDR3 is CASSVGQAETQYC. The CDR3 bases are TGTGCCAGCAGCGTAGGCCAGGCGGAGACCCAGTACTGC. The genes are TRBV9 and TRBJ2-5; D ambiguous. With 0 bases removed from V and 5 bases from J, the gap between germline ends came to 8 bases. Germline V gives CDR1 SGDLS, CDR2 YYNGEE. This CDR3 region has 13 residues.

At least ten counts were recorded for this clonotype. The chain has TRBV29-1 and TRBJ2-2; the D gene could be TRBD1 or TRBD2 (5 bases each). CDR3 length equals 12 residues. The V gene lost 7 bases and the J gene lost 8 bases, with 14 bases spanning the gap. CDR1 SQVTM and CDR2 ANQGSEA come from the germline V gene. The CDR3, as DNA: TGCAGCGCCCAGGGAGCGTTGGGGGAGCTGTTTTTT. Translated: CSAQGALGELFF.

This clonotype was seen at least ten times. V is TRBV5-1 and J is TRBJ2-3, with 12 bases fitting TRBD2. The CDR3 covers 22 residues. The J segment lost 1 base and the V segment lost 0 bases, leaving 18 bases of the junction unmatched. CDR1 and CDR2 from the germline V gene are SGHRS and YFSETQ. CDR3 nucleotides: TGCGCCAGCAGCTTGGCACCTCGACTAGCGGGAGTAACTCGGGGGGGCACAGATACGCAGTATTTT. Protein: CASSLAPRLAGVTRGGTDTQYF.

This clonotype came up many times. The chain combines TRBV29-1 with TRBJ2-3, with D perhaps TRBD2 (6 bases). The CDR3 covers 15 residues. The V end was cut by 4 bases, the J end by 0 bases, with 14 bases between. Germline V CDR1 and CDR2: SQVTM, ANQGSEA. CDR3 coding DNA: TGCAGCGTTGCAAAATTAGGGACTAGCACAGATACGCAGTATTTT. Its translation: CSVAKLGTSTDTQYF.

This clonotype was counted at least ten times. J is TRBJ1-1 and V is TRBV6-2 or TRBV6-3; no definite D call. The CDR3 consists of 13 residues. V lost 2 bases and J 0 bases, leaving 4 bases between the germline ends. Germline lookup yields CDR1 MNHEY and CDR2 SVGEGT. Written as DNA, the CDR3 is TGTGCCAGCAGTTACGACATGAACACTGAAGCTTTCTTT. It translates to CASSYDMNTEAFF.

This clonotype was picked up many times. Here the CDR3 DNA reads TGCGCCAGCAGCCAAGACGGCGGGAGGGGGGGGAATGAGCAGTTCTTC. Protein: CASSQDGGRGGNEQFF. The chain employs TRBV4-3 and TRBJ2-1; 9 nucleotides line up with TRBD2. The ends lost 0 bases at V and 7 bases at J; junction bases unmatched: 7. Per germline, CDR1 LGHNA and CDR2 YSLEER. CDR3 size: 16 residues.

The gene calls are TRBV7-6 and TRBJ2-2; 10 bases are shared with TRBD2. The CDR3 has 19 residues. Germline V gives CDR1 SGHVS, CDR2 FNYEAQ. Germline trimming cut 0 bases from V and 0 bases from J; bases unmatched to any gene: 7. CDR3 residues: CASSLAASGGLANTGELFF. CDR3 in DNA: TGTGCCAGCAGCTTAGCCGCTAGCGGGGGTCTCGCGAACACCGGGGAGCTGTTTTTT.

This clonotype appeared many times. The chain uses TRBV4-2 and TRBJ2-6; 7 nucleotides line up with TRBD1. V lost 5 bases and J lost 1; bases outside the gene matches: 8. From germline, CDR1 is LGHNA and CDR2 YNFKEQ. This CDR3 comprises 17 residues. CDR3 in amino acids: CASSYRDSPSGANVLTF. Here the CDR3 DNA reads TGTGCCAGCAGCTACCGGGACAGCCCTTCTGGGGCCAACGTCCTGACTTTC.

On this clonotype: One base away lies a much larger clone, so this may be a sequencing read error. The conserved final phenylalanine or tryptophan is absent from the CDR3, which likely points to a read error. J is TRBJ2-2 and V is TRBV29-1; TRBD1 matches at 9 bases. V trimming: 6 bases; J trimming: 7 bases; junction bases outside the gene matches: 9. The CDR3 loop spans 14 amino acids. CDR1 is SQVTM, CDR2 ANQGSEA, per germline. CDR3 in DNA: TGCAGCGTGACGGGACAGGGAAATTTCGGGGAGCTGTTTTCT. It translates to CSVTGQGNFGELFS.

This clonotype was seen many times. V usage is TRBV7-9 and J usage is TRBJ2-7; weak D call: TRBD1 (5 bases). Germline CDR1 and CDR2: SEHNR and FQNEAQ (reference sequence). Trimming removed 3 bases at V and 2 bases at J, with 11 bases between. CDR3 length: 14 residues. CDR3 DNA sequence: TGTGCCAGCAGCTTTGGACACCTAACCTACGAGCAGTACTTC. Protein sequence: CASSFGHLTYEQYF.

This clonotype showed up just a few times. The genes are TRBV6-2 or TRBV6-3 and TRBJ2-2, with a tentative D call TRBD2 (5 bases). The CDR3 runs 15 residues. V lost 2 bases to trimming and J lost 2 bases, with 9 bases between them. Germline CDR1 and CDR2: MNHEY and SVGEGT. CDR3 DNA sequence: TGTGCCAGCAGTTACGGGAGCGGAAACACCGGGGAGCTGTTTTTT. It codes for CASSYGSGNTGELFF.

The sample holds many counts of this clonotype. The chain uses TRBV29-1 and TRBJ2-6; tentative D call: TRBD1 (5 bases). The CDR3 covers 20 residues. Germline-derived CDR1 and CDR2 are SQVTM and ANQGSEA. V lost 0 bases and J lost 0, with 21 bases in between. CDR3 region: CSVEDRTPDANPSGANVLTF. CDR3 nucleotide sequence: TGCAGCGTTGAAGACAGGACACCGGACGCCAATCCCTCTGGGGCCAACGTCCTGACTTTC.